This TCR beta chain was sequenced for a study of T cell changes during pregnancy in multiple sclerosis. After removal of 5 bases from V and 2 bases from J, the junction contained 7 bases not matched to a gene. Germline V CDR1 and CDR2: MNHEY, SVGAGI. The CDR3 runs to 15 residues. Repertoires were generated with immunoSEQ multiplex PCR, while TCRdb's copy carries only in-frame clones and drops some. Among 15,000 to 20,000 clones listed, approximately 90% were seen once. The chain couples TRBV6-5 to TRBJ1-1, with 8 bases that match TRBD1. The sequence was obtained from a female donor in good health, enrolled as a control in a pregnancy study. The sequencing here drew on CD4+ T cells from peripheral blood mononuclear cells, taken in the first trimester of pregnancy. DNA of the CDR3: TGTGCCAGCAGTCTAATTGACAGGGGAAACACTGAAGCTTTCTTT. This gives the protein CASSLIDRGNTEAFF.